This T cell receptor (beta chain) was observed in a study of blood T cells in healthy people across ages. The germline V gene has CDR1 MNHEY and CDR2 SVGAGI. Trimming took 2 bases from V and 4 from J; bases not matched to a gene: 4. The CDR3 covers 14 residues. For the second PCR, which ran for 7 to 11 cycles, a sample-barcoded 5' primer and a J-beta primer mix were used. Each cDNA molecule was tagged by a template-switch adaptor with 12 random nucleotides. Each of the samples gave a minimum of 3 million paired-end reads that contained CDR3. TCRdb reanalysed the 5' RACE reads using MiXCR and keeps one entry per CDR3 protein. The table records some 670,000 distinct CDR3 sequences, roughly half of them present only once. Isolating PBMCs gave at least 6.5 million of these cells per sample.

The sample was blood. V is TRBV6-5 and J is TRBJ1-2; 7 nucleotides match TRBD1. This sequence was found in a woman older than 75 in good health. As DNA, the CDR3 is TGTGCCAGCAGTTACGCTGACAGGGTCTATGGCTACACCTTC. As protein: CASSYADRVYGYTF.